This T cell receptor (beta chain) was profiled in a study of T-cell reconstitution after alpha-beta-depleted transplantation in children. Using unique molecular identifiers, the investigators prepared the TCRbeta library. TCRdb re-called the PCR reads with MiXCR, one entry per CDR3 protein. The sample shows about 360,000 distinct CDR3 sequences, roughly 13% of them seen only once. Germline CDR1 reads MNHEY; CDR2 reads SMNVEV (reference sequence). The CDR3 is 15 residues long. Trimming shortened V by 5 bases and J by 0 bases, and 14 bases separated the two germline ends. The chain is built from TRBV27 and TRBJ2-7; a possible D gene is TRBD2 (5 bases). The material sequenced was PBMCs, taken from the stem cell graft. This receptor was identified in a human donor who donated a stem cell graft to a child with Fanconi anemia. The CDR3 DNA sequence: TGTGCCAGCAGTCAGAGCCGGGGAAGCTCCTACGAGCAGTACTTC. This codes for CASSQSRGSSYEQYF.